This TCR beta chain was found in a study of CD8 T cells in ankylosing spondylitis. Study results and limitations: The authors reported significant enrichment of disease-linked clones in matched ankylosing spondylitis synovial fluid. Disease-linked clones were found to be CD8+ and relatively rare in peripheral blood. Among TCR beta sequences, a motif of 7 to 9 highly homologous variants appeared characteristic of ankylosing spondylitis blood. Certain motif variants had earlier appeared in reactive arthritis synovial fluid and blood.

The TCR beta libraries were generated through quantitative 5'-RACE incorporating molecular barcodes. TCRdb ran MiXCR on the 5' RACE reads and lists one entry per CDR3 protein. The sample lists about 510,000 distinct CDR3 sequences, about 5.2% occurring once. V lost 3 bases and J lost 1, with 13 bases in between. The CDR3 runs 14 residues. CDR1 DFQATT and CDR2 SNEGSKA come from the germline V gene (reference sequence). Points on this clonotype: Its specificity is not known.

J is TRBJ2-7 and V is TRBV20-1, with no clear D. Sequencing used blood, either unsorted or a sorted T cell fraction (not recorded which). The TCR originated in a male donor with ankylosing spondylitis. The CDR3 DNA is TGCAGTGCTAGCCCCCGGGCGCGATCCTACGAGCAGTACTTC. Encoded protein: CSASPRARSYEQYF.